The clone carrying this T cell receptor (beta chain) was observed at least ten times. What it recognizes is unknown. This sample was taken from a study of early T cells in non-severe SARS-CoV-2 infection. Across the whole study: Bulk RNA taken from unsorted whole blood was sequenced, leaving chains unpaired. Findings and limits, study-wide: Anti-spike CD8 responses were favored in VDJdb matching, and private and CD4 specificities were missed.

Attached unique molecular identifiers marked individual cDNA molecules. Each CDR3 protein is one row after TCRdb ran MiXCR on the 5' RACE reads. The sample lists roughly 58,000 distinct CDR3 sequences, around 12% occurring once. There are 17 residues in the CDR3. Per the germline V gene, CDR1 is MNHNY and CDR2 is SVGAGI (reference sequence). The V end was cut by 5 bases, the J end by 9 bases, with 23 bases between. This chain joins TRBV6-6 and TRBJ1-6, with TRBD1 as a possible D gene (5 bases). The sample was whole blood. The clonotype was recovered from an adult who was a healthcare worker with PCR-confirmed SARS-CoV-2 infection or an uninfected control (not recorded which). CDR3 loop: CASSPRDPNAGGSPLHF. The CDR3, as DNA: TGTGCCAGCAGTCCCCGGGACCCCAACGCGGGTGGTTCACCCCTCCACTTT.